This entry lists 30 T cell receptor beta chains sequenced from one sample in a study of cytomegalovirus exposure and HLA in healthy donors (dated by TCRdb to 2016 to 2017). Library creation used the immunoSEQ multiplex PCR assay. For the multiplex PCR, a mixture combining 60 forward primers for TCR Vbeta segments and 13 reverse primers for TCR Jbeta segments was used. TCRdb mirrors the immuneACCESS table, restricted to in-frame sequences. Some clones are absent from its copies; in checked studies, under half trace to an unresolved V gene, and the reason for the others is unknown. This sample is represented by 150,000 or so clones; over 60% of them were singletons. Clones ranked in the top ten supply around 4.1% of the sample. The sequenced material came from PBMCs. Receptors originate from a woman aged 35 to 49 in good health and CMV-seronegative.

The sample holds one count of this clone. The chain uses TRBV2 and TRBJ2-3, with D possibly being TRBD2 (5 bases). Looked up from germline, CDR1 is SNHLY and CDR2 is FYNNEI. The V end lost 8 bases, the J end lost 4 bases, and 10 bases lay between the germline ends. This CDR3 region has 12 residues. CDR3: CASAYGADTQYF. The DNA for the CDR3 is TGTGCCAGCGCGTACGGGGCAGATACGCAGTATTTT.

The V and J genes are TRBV5-1 and TRBJ2-7, with 11 bases aligning to TRBD1. Germline V CDR1 and CDR2: SGHRS, YFSETQ. CDR3 length: 15 residues. J gave up 6 bases and V 0 bases, and 5 bases lay outside the gene matches. This CDR3 reads CASSLEGQGVREQYF. The CDR3 nucleotides are TGCGCCAGCAGCTTGGAGGGACAGGGGGTCCGCGAGCAGTACTTC.

V and J are TRBV7-8 and TRBJ2-1, with 8 nucleotides matching TRBD1. Losses at the gene ends were 5 bases for V and 0 bases for J; bases not matched to a gene: 9. Germline CDR1 is SGHVS and CDR2 is FQNEAQ. This CDR3 has 17 residues. This CDR3 is CASSQWDRTSSYNEQFF. Here the CDR3 DNA reads TGTGCCAGCAGCCAATGGGACAGGACGAGCTCCTACAATGAGCAGTTCTTC. Using reference TRBV7-8 and TRBJ2-1 for the parts outside the CDR3, the full variable domain is GAGVSQSPRYKVAKRGQDVALRCDPISGHVSLFWYQQALGQGPEFLTYFQNEAQLDKSGLPSDRFFAERPEGSVSTLKIQRTQQEDSAVYLCASSQWDRTSSYNEQFFGPGTRLTVL.

The chain uses TRBV5-1 and TRBJ1-6, with D possibly TRBD1 on 5 matching bases. CDR1 is SGHRS, CDR2 YFSETQ, per germline. This CDR3 contains 16 residues. V lost 0 bases and J lost 7, with 14 bases in between. In nucleotides, the CDR3 is TGCGCCAGCAGCTTGGCGAACGGGGGAGCAAATTCACCCCTCCACTTT. This codes for CASSLANGGANSPLHF.

Comment on this clone: A read error may produce the germline difference seen at one junction end. The rearrangement uses TRBV11-3 and TRBJ2-3, with D perhaps TRBD1 or TRBD2 (8 bases each). The CDR3 sequence is 15 residues long. Germline CDR1 reads SGHNT; CDR2 reads YENEEA. Here the CDR3 DNA reads TGTGCCAGCAGTTTAGCGGGACAGGGCACAGATACGCAGTATTTT. Translation gives CASSLAGQGTDTQYF.

The chain carries TRBV15 and TRBJ2-3; maybe TRBD1 (5 bases). This CDR3 comprises 15 residues. V was cut by 3 bases and J by 3 bases, with 13 bases left in between. CDR1 and CDR2 (germline): LNHNV, YYDKDF (reference sequence). CDR3 bases: TGTGCCACCAGCAGCCCCAGGGTCGAAACAGATACGCAGTATTTT. Its protein product is CATSSPRVETDTQYF.

This sequence joins TRBV6-1 and TRBJ1-2; D is perhaps TRBD1 (6 bases). The CDR3 has 18 residues. The V gene lost 4 bases and the J gene lost 0 bases, with 21 bases spanning the gap. Germline values: CDR1 MNHNS, CDR2 SASEGT. The CDR3 sequence: CASSGGPGKEAANYGYTF. For the CDR3, the DNA is TGTGCCAGCAGTGGGGGGCCCGGAAAGGAAGCAGCTAACTATGGCTACACCTTC.

In DNA form, the CDR3 reads TGTGCCAGCATGGGACACGAATCAACTAATGAAAAACTGTTTTTT. Amino acid sequence: CASMGHESTNEKLFF. The chain is built from TRBV2 and TRBJ1-4, with D possibly TRBD1 on 6 matching bases. V was trimmed by 7 bases and J by 0 bases, leaving 12 bases between them. In germline, CDR1 is SNHLY, CDR2 FYNNEI. This CDR3 contains 15 residues.

This clone appeared once. The CDR3 DNA follows: TGTGCCAGAGACACTACAGGGGACTACGAGCAGTACTTC. It yields the protein CARDTTGDYEQYF. V and J are TRBV19 and TRBJ2-7; the match to TRBD1 covers 7 bases. Germline CDR1 is LNHDA and CDR2 is SQIVND (reference sequence). This CDR3 has 13 residues. V trimming: 9 bases; J trimming: 3 bases; junction bases outside the gene matches: 8.

The CDR3 loop is CASSLASDMGYGYTF. CDR3 DNA sequence: TGTGCCAGCAGCTTGGCCTCGGACATGGGCTATGGCTACACCTTC. V is TRBV5-4 and J is TRBJ1-2; D is possibly TRBD1 (5 bases). Germline CDR1 and CDR2: SGHNT and YYREEE (reference sequence). The CDR3 sequence is 15 residues long. Trimming removed 0 bases from V and 4 bases from J, with 13 bases in between.

The chain carries TRBV27 and TRBJ2-2; weak D call: TRBD2 (5 bases). V lost 7 bases and J 5 bases, leaving 17 bases between the germline ends. The CDR3 sequence is 15 residues long. Germline V gene sequence: CDR1 MNHEY, CDR2 SMNVEV (reference sequence). CDR3 sequence: CASTPGSELTGELFF. For the CDR3, the DNA is TGTGCCAGCACCCCGGGAAGTGAGTTAACCGGGGAGCTGTTTTTT.

CDR3 DNA: TGTGCCAGCAGTGAAGGAGCGGGGGCCCCTGTCGGCTACACCTTC. This gives the protein CASSEGAGAPVGYTF. V and J are TRBV6-1 and TRBJ1-2, with a tentative D call TRBD1 (6 bases). The V gene's germline CDR1 is MNHNS and CDR2 SASEGT. Trimming shortened V by 1 base and J by 8 bases, and 17 bases separated the two germline ends. The CDR3 sequence is 15 residues long.

V is TRBV10-3 and J is TRBJ2-3; D call uncertain. Trimming left V 3 bases short and J 2 bases short, with 9 bases between. The CDR3 is made up of 14 amino acids. From germline, CDR1 is ENHRY and CDR2 SYGVKD. CDR3 nucleotide sequence: TGTGCCATCAGTGATGCAGGCCTCACAGATACGCAGTATTTT. Translating it yields CAISDAGLTDTQYF.

This chain links TRBV6-4 with TRBJ2-1, with 8 bases that match TRBD2. Trimming cost V 1 base and J 10 bases; bases outside gene matches: 9. The CDR3 spans 15 residues. From germline, CDR1 is MRHNA and CDR2 SNTAGT. CDR3 residues: CASSDFLGGVEEQFF. The CDR3 region has the DNA TGTGCCAGCAGTGACTTTCTCGGGGGGGTAGAGGAGCAGTTCTTC.

This clone was detected only a few times. The gene calls are TRBV4-1 and TRBJ1-4; possible D gene TRBD1, 6 bases. CDR3 length: 15 amino acids. V was shortened by 6 bases and J by 6 bases, with 17 bases between the two germline ends. Germline CDR1 reads MGHRA; CDR2 reads YSYEKL. The DNA for the CDR3 is TGCGCCAGCAGACAAATAGGGGGAGGGGATGAAAAACTGTTTTTT. Protein product: CASRQIGGGDEKLFF.

J is TRBJ1-1 and V is TRBV30, with a tentative D call TRBD1 (5 bases). This CDR3 has 13 amino acids. The V gene lost 4 bases and the J gene lost 4 bases, with 13 bases spanning the gap. Per germline, CDR1 GTSNPN and CDR2 SVGIG (reference sequence). The CDR3 protein is CAWTLLGRTEAFF. The CDR3 bases are TGTGCCTGGACCTTGTTGGGGCGCACTGAAGCTTTCTTT.

This clone occurred a few times. In nucleotides, the CDR3 is TGTGCCAGCAGTTCTCCCACAGGGAATGAAAAACTGTTTTTT. This encodes CASSSPTGNEKLFF. The chain recombines TRBV28 with TRBJ1-4, with D possibly TRBD1 on 6 matching bases. Trimming took off 4 bases at V and 5 bases at J, with 11 bases between the two ends. Germline values: CDR1 MDHEN, CDR2 SYDVKM. The CDR3 covers 14 residues.

The rearrangement uses TRBV7-9 and TRBJ2-7; TRBD2 matches at 10 bases. CDR1 and CDR2 from the germline V gene are SEHNR and FQNEAQ (reference sequence). J gave up 3 bases and V 3 bases, and 11 bases lay outside the gene matches. The CDR3 consists of 17 residues. Here the CDR3 reads CASSLGGLAGVYYEQYF. The DNA for the CDR3 is TGTGCCAGCAGCTTGGGGGGGCTAGCGGGAGTATACTACGAGCAGTACTTC.

The chain is built from TRBV7-9 and TRBJ1-1; D gene uncertain. Trimming shortened V by 5 bases and J by 8 bases, and 9 bases separated the two germline ends. From germline, CDR1 is SEHNR and CDR2 FQNEAQ (reference sequence). The CDR3 covers 11 residues. The CDR3 nucleotides read TGTGCCAGCAGCCCCCTAGGAGAAGCTTTCTTT. It is translated as CASSPLGEAFF.

This clone was observed once. The chain couples TRBV9 to TRBJ2-1, with D possibly matching TRBD1 (5 bases). Germline CDR1 is SGDLS and CDR2 is YYNGEE. The CDR3 runs 14 residues. V lost 5 bases, J lost 7 bases, and 16 bases lay in between. CDR3 nucleotide sequence: TGTGCCAGCAGAGAAGTAGACCAGGGTAATGAGCAGTTCTTC. Amino acids: CASREVDQGNEQFF.

V gene TRBV5-1 combines with J gene TRBJ1-2; D may be TRBD1 (5 bases). Trimming took 0 bases from V and 3 from J, leaving 12 bases between them. This CDR3 spans 15 amino acids. Germline CDR1 is SGHRS and CDR2 is YFSETQ. This chain's CDR3 is CASSLGWGEHYGYTF. The CDR3 DNA follows: TGCGCCAGCAGCTTGGGATGGGGGGAGCACTATGGCTACACCTTC.

This chain connects TRBV19 to TRBJ2-3; 16 bases map to TRBD2. In germline, CDR1 is LNHDA, CDR2 SQIVND (reference sequence). This CDR3 comprises 17 residues. V dropped 2 bases and J dropped 6; count of bases not matched to a gene: 5. The CDR3 is CASSISGTSGGEDTQYF. CDR3 DNA: TGTGCCAGTAGTATATCCGGGACTAGCGGGGGGGAGGATACGCAGTATTTT. Variable domain in full (rest from reference TRBV19 and TRBJ2-3): DGGITQSPKYLFRKEGQNVTLSCEQNLNHDAMYWYRQDPGQGLRLIYYSQIVNDFQKGDIAEGYSVSREKKESFPLTVTSAQKNPTAFYLCASSISGTSGGEDTQYFGPGTRLTVL.

The chain joins TRBV28 to TRBJ2-7, with a weak D call TRBD2 (6 bases). Germline V gives CDR1 MDHEN, CDR2 SYDVKM. V dropped 5 bases and J dropped 4 bases, with 9 bases sitting between them. The CDR3 loop spans 12 amino acids. CDR3 DNA: TGTGCCAGCAGTCGACGGGGGTACGAGCAGTACTTC. It translates to CASSRRGYEQYF.

The V call is TRBV11-1, the J call TRBJ1-2, with no clear D. Germline CDR1 SGHAT, CDR2 FQDESV (reference sequence). V lost 3 bases and J 8 bases, leaving 10 bases between the germline ends. This CDR3 contains 12 residues. Written as DNA, the CDR3 is TGTGCCAGCAGCTTCTCGGGTAACGGCTACACCTTC. Protein: CASSFSGNGYTF. The whole variable domain, remainder taken from reference TRBV11-1 and TRBJ1-2, is EAEVAQSPRYKITEKSQAVAFWCDPISGHATLYWYRQILGQGPELLVQFQDESVVDDSQLPKDRFSAERLKGVDSTLKIQPAELGDSAMYLCASSFSGNGYTFGSGTRLTVV.

V is TRBV27 and J is TRBJ1-2; 7 positions match TRBD1. V trimming: 6 bases; J trimming: 7 bases; junction bases outside the gene matches: 2. CDR3 size: 11 residues. Germline lookup yields CDR1 MNHEY and CDR2 SMNVEV (reference sequence). CDR3 region: CASSNRGGYTF. The CDR3, as DNA: TGTGCCAGCAGCAACAGGGGTGGCTACACCTTC.

In its sample, this clone was seen once. V is TRBV5-1 and J is TRBJ2-1; TRBD2 might be the D (6 bases). The CDR3 contains 15 residues. V lost 0 bases, J lost 5 bases, and 12 bases lay in between. Germline V gene data show CDR1 as SGHRS and CDR2 as YFSETQ. DNA of the CDR3: TGCGCCAGCAGCTTGGCGGGAGAGGGCCACAATGAGCAGTTCTTC. Protein: CASSLAGEGHNEQFF.

This chain joins TRBV5-1 and TRBJ2-5; D uncertain. TRBJ2-7 explains the end of the DNA better; the J call may be wrong. CDR1 and CDR2 (germline): SGHRS, YFSETQ. This CDR3 comprises 11 residues. CDR3: CASSLALEQYF. The CDR3 DNA is TGCGCCAGCAGCTTGGCCCTCGAGCAGTACTTC.

The chain has TRBV9 and TRBJ2-7, with 12 positions matching TRBD2. Trimming cost V 4 bases and J 5 bases; bases outside gene matches: 4. CDR1 SGDLS and CDR2 YYNGEE come from the germline V gene. The CDR3 spans 14 residues. DNA of the CDR3: TGTGCCAGCAGCTTGACTAGCGGGAGTGACGAGCAGTACTTC. Protein product: CASSLTSGSDEQYF.

The chain is built from TRBV27 and TRBJ2-7; TRBD1 matches at 9 bases. This CDR3 spans 15 amino acids. Looked up from germline, CDR1 is MNHEY and CDR2 is SMNVEV (reference sequence). The J segment lost 4 bases and the V segment lost 6 bases, leaving 10 bases of the junction unmatched. For the CDR3, the DNA is TGTGCCAGCAGGCAGAACAGGGGGCGGACTTACGAGCAGTACTTC. Amino acids: CASRQNRGRTYEQYF.

This chain connects TRBV6-5 to TRBJ1-5; 8 bases align to TRBD1. Germline assignment: CDR1 MNHEY and CDR2 SVGAGI. This CDR3 has 13 amino acids. Losses at the gene ends were 6 bases for V and 5 bases for J; bases not matched to a gene: 3. The DNA of the CDR3 is TGTGCCAGCAGCCAACAGGGGGATCAGCCCCAGCATTTT. This encodes CASSQQGDQPQHF.